This TCR beta chain was sequenced during a study of beta chain features in type 1 diabetes. The V gene's germline CDR1 is SGHAT and CDR2 FQNNGV. V lost 5 bases and J lost 4, with 20 bases in between. CDR3 length: 16 amino acids. Of note for this clone: Its antigen is undetermined.

The authors took one heparinised blood draw, averaging about 116 mL, from each donor. The authors reverse transcribed all of the isolated RNA, so sequencing captured expressed TCRB transcripts. An average of about 3.5 million reads was obtained for naive, central memory and regulatory T cell samples. The assay was immunoSEQ multiplex PCR, and TCRdb's table has in-frame clones only and misses some. The sample records approximately 250,000 clones, about 11% being singletons. The study, taken as a whole, reports: When Type 1 diabetes patients were examined, their TCRB CDR3s proved moderately but significantly shorter in all four CD4+ subsets.

The sequencing sample was made of naive CD4+ T cells from blood. This TCR was sampled from a man aged 25 to 45 with type 1 diabetes. The V call is TRBV11-2, the J call TRBJ2-5; TRBD1 is a possible D gene (6 bases). CDR3: CASSPGAQSLLETQYF. The CDR3 nucleotides are TGTGCCAGCAGCCCAGGGGCGCAGAGTCTATTAGAGACCCAGTACTTC.